These 27 T cell receptor beta chains were all obtained from the same sample, sequenced in a study of blood T cell repertoires in COVID-19 (TCRdb year 2020). Receptor amplification or capture employed the immunoSEQ multiplex PCR assay. As stored in TCRdb, this immuneACCESS dataset retains in-frame rearrangements with V and J assigned. A fraction of the clones does not appear; measured against another copy, unresolved V genes explain less than half of the discrepancy, and the remainder lacks a known reason. The sample table records 200,000 or so clones; 88% of these occur just once. The top ten hold about 2.3% of the sample. Sequencing input: PBMCs or T cells enriched from blood (not recorded which). These receptors all come from a woman in her forties with acute COVID-19.

The chain is built from TRBV7-6 and TRBJ2-3; tentative D call: TRBD2 (7 bases). This CDR3 has 15 residues. V was pared by 3 bases and J by 4 bases, with 14 bases between. Per the germline V gene, CDR1 is SGHVS and CDR2 is FNYEAQ. This CDR3 reads CASSFGGARSDTQYF. CDR3 in DNA: TGTGCCAGCAGCTTTGGGGGGGCGCGGTCAGATACGCAGTATTTT.

This clone showed up just once. V and J are TRBV5-1 and TRBJ2-5; 12 nucleotides agree with TRBD2. J lost 5 bases, V lost 7 bases, and 15 bases had no gene match. CDR3 length: 17 amino acids. Per germline, CDR1 SGHRS and CDR2 YFSETQ. The chain's CDR3 is CASGPTTGLAGRETQYF. The CDR3 DNA reads as TGCGCCAGCGGACCAACTACCGGACTAGCGGGGCGTGAGACCCAGTACTTC. The full variable domain, in which reference TRBV5-1 and TRBJ2-5 provide the parts outside the CDR3, is KAGVTQTPRYLIKTRGQQVTLSCSPISGHRSVSWYQQTPGQGLQFLFEYFSETQRNKGNFPGRFSGRQFSNSRSEMNVSTLELGDSALYLCASGPTTGLAGRETQYFGPGTRLLVL.

The V and J genes are TRBV5-1 and TRBJ1-1; D possibly corresponds to TRBD1 (6 bases). The CDR3 has 13 residues. Per the germline V gene, CDR1 is SGHRS and CDR2 is YFSETQ. V lost 6 bases and J lost 3, with 12 bases in between. For the CDR3, the DNA is TGCGCCAGCAAGGCAGGGGCGGACACTGAAGCTTTCTTT. This encodes CASKAGADTEAFF.

The CDR3 loop reads CASRGQGWDTIYF. The CDR3 DNA is TGCGCCAGCAGAGGACAGGGTTGGGACACCATATATTTT. The rearrangement uses TRBV10-2 and TRBJ1-3; 8 bases agree with TRBD1. This CDR3 comprises 13 residues. The trim removed 6 bases at V and 8 bases at J, leaving 6 bases unmatched. The V gene's germline CDR1 is WSHSY and CDR2 SAAADI.

The chain is built from TRBV4-1 and TRBJ1-2; 8 bases agree with TRBD1. In germline, CDR1 is MGHRA, CDR2 YSYEKL. This CDR3 has 15 amino acids. V gave up 3 bases and J gave up 7 bases; unmatched junction bases: 10. As DNA, the CDR3 is TGCGCCAGCAGCCAGGCTGGACAGGGAAGTGCTGGCTACACCTTC. Protein: CASSQAGQGSAGYTF.

The chain recombines TRBV5-3 with TRBJ1-5, with D possibly matching TRBD1 (6 bases). TRBV5-3 is an ORF, and what it does is uncertain. This CDR3 has 16 amino acids. Trimming stripped 3 bases from V and 0 bases from J, with 13 bases between. CDR3 amino acids: CARSSNRAHSNQPQHF. CDR3 bases: TGTGCCAGAAGCTCGAACAGGGCTCATAGCAATCAGCCCCAGCATTTT.

The chain joins TRBV13 to TRBJ2-1, with TRBD1 as a possible D gene (6 bases). Germline V CDR1 and CDR2: PRHDT, FYEKMQ (reference sequence). The CDR3 is made up of 16 amino acids. The germline V and J ends were trimmed by 5 bases and 8 bases, with 22 bases remaining between them. For the CDR3, the DNA is TGTGCCAGCAGCCCTACTAAGGGGGAATGGCGCGATGAGCAGTTCTTC. Translated, it gives CASSPTKGEWRDEQFF.

The chain employs TRBV2 and TRBJ1-5, with 8 bases fitting TRBD1. V dropped 3 bases and J dropped 4; count of bases not matched to a gene: 2. Per the germline V gene, CDR1 is SNHLY and CDR2 is FYNNEI. The length of the CDR3 is 14 residues. CDR3 residues: CASSEGQDNQPQHF. The CDR3, as DNA: TGTGCCAGCAGTGAGGGACAGGATAATCAGCCCCAGCATTTT.

The V and J genes are TRBV21-1 and TRBJ2-4; the table's D call of TRBD1 was not tested on the DNA. TRBV21-1 is a pseudogene segment. There are 17 residues in the CDR3. The CDR3 DNA is TGTGCCAGCAGCAAAGATGAGGCAGGGGCCCTCAAAAACATTCAGTACTTC. Residues: CASSKDEAGALKNIQYF.

The V gene is TRBV15, the J gene TRBJ1-1; 8 positions agree with TRBD1. Germline lookup yields CDR1 LNHNV and CDR2 YYDKDF (reference sequence). The CDR3 runs 15 residues. V was pared by 4 bases and J by 9 bases, with 13 bases of the junction left unmatched. The CDR3 loop is CATSTRQGQWAKAFF. In nucleotides, the CDR3 is TGTGCCACCAGCACAAGACAGGGGCAATGGGCTAAAGCTTTCTTT.

The rearrangement links TRBV4-3 to TRBJ2-3; the match to TRBD2 covers 7 bases. V shed 0 bases, J shed 5 bases, and the junction held 8 bases outside the gene matches. Germline V CDR1 and CDR2: LGHNA, YSLEER. This CDR3 contains 16 residues. CDR3 nucleotide sequence: TGCGCCAGCAGCCAAGAGGGGTTAGCGGGTGGAGATACGCAGTATTTT. Translation: CASSQEGLAGGDTQYF.

This chain links TRBV7-2 with TRBJ1-1; D uncertain. The CDR3 has 15 amino acids. V shed 2 bases and J shed 1 base, with 11 bases lying between them. Germline values: CDR1 SGHTA, CDR2 FQGNSA. The CDR3 region has the DNA TGTGCCAGCAGCTTACCCCCCAGTCCGAACACTGAAGCTTTCTTT. Its translation is CASSLPPSPNTEAFF. Full variable domain (remainder filled in from reference TRBV7-2 and TRBJ1-1): GAGVSQSPSNKVTEKGKDVELRCDPISGHTALYWYRQSLGQGLEFLIYFQGNSAPDKSGLPSDRFSAERTGGSVSTLTIQRTQQEDSAVYLCASSLPPSPNTEAFFGQGTRLTVV.

J is TRBJ1-1 and V is TRBV11-2, with TRBD1 identical over 10 bases. CDR3 length: 15 residues. V lost 5 bases, J lost 7 bases, and 10 bases stayed unmatched. Germline CDR1 reads SGHAT; CDR2 reads FQNNGV. CDR3 in DNA: TGTGCCAGCAGCGATTTCCGACAGGGGGCGGTTGAAGCTTTCTTT. It specifies CASSDFRQGAVEAFF.

The chain combines TRBV6-5 with TRBJ1-1, with D unresolved. The CDR3 length is 13 residues. V lost 6 bases and J lost 0, with 8 bases in between. In germline, CDR1 is MNHEY, CDR2 SVGAGI. For the CDR3, the DNA is TGTGCCAGCAGCTTTACAGTGAACACTGAAGCTTTCTTT. Protein sequence: CASSFTVNTEAFF.

This chain connects TRBV30 to TRBJ1-5; D is undetermined. Germline-derived CDR1 and CDR2 are GTSNPN and SVGIG (reference sequence). CDR3 length: 14 residues. Trimming stripped 2 bases from V and 5 bases from J, with 13 bases between. For the CDR3, the DNA is TGTGCCTGGAGTCGTGGAGGCAGACATCAGCCCCAGCATTTT. Its protein product is CAWSRGGRHQPQHF.

To note about this clone: The sample contains more than one DNA sequence encoding this CDR3. This chain connects TRBV6-5 to TRBJ1-1; TRBD1 aligns across 8 bases. Germline values: CDR1 MNHEY, CDR2 SVGAGI. The CDR3 runs 14 residues. Germline trimming cut 6 bases from V and 1 base from J; bases unmatched to any gene: 4. The CDR3 is CASRPGQGNTEAFF. The CDR3 bases are TGTGCCAGCAGACCCGGACAGGGGAACACTGAAGCTTTCTTT.

The chain uses TRBV4-3 and TRBJ2-7; 7 bases are shared with TRBD2. Germline V gives CDR1 LGHNA, CDR2 YSLEER. CDR3 length: 19 residues. This CDR3 is CASSQDLPPPPWRESSRTV. In DNA form, the CDR3 reads TGCGCCAGCAGCCAAGATCTACCCCCCCCACCGTGGCGGGAGAGTAGCCGGACCGTC.

V usage is TRBV7-2 and J usage is TRBJ2-1; TRBD2 matches at 8 bases. The CDR3 is made up of 15 amino acids. J lost 9 bases, V lost 2 bases, and 9 bases had no gene match. Germline V gene lookup returns CDR1 SGHTA and CDR2 FQGNSA. The CDR3 here is CASSLTAGEGSEQFF. The CDR3 nucleotides are TGTGCCAGCAGCTTAACAGCGGGAGAGGGTAGTGAGCAGTTCTTC.

This chain joins TRBV24-1 and TRBJ2-3, with 8 nucleotides matching TRBD1. This CDR3 region has 16 residues. V shed 3 bases and J 5 bases; nucleotides not matched to a gene: 9. Per germline, CDR1 KGHDR and CDR2 SFDVKD. The CDR3 nucleotides read TGTGCCACCAGTGATACCAATGGACAGGGCCAAGATACGCAGTATTTT. Encoded protein: CATSDTNGQGQDTQYF.

The chain's CDR3 is CASSGTGVGSPLHF. CDR3 DNA sequence: TGTGCCAGCAGCGGGACAGGGGTTGGTTCACCCCTCCACTTT. The chain has TRBV5-6 and TRBJ1-6, with 10 bases fitting TRBD1. CDR1 is SGHDT and CDR2 is YYEEEE in the germline V gene. After removal of 4 bases from V and 9 bases from J, the junction contained 4 bases not matched to a gene. The length of the CDR3 is 14 residues. The whole variable domain, remainder taken from reference TRBV5-6 and TRBJ1-6, is DAGVTQSPTHLIKTRGQQVTLRCSPKSGHDTVSWYQQALGQGPQFIFQYYEEEERQRGNFPDRFSGHQFPNYSSELNVNALLLGDSALYLCASSGTGVGSPLHFGNGTRLTVT.

The chain joins TRBV27 to TRBJ1-2, with a weak D call TRBD1 (6 bases). Germline-derived CDR1 and CDR2 are MNHEY and SMNVEV (reference sequence). CDR3 length: 15 amino acids. Trimming left V 4 bases short and J 6 bases short, with 18 bases between. CDR3 nucleotides: TGTGCCAGCAGTTCTCCTCCACAGGGAGTCGATGGCTACACCTTC. This sequence encodes CASSSPPQGVDGYTF.

The V call is TRBV18, the J call TRBJ2-1; D unclear. The CDR3 totals 12 residues. The germline V and J ends were trimmed by 5 bases and 4 bases, with 6 bases remaining between them. Germline CDR1 and CDR2: KGHSH and LQKENI. The CDR3 here is CASSNKYNEQFF. The CDR3 DNA reads TGTGCCAGCTCAAACAAATACAATGAGCAGTTCTTC.

About this clone itself: An end of the junction does not agree with germline; a read error may underlie this. This chain uses TRBV7-9 with TRBJ2-1; 7 nucleotides agree with TRBD2. There are 16 residues in the CDR3. The V gene's germline CDR1 is SEHNR and CDR2 FQNEAQ (reference sequence). CDR3 residues: CASSLASGGSYNQQFF. In DNA form, the CDR3 reads TGTGCCAGCAGCTTAGCGTCGGGGGGATCCTACAATCAGCAGTTCTTC.

This sequence joins TRBV19 and TRBJ2-3; TRBD2 aligns across 16 bases. The CDR3 runs 15 residues. Germline lookup yields CDR1 LNHDA and CDR2 SQIVND (reference sequence). The ends lost 5 bases at V and 10 bases at J; junction bases unmatched: 6. CDR3 residues: CASSVGTSGRAAQYF. CDR3 nucleotides: TGTGCCAGTAGTGTCGGGACTAGCGGGAGGGCCGCGCAGTATTTT.

CDR3 sequence reads: CASSGTPTEGQIIGETQYF. CDR3 coding DNA: TGTGCCAGCAGTGGAACGCCCACCGAAGGACAGATAATCGGGGAGACCCAGTACTTC. The gene calls are TRBV6-1 and TRBJ2-5; possible D gene TRBD1, 6 bases. The CDR3 contains 19 residues. The V end lost 4 bases, the J end lost 5 bases, and 29 bases lay between the germline ends. Per the germline V gene, CDR1 is MNHNS and CDR2 is SASEGT.

The chain uses TRBV11-3 and TRBJ2-1; 8 bases align to TRBD2. V shed 0 bases and J 7 bases; nucleotides not matched to a gene: 8. Germline V gene lookup returns CDR1 SGHNT and CDR2 YENEEA. This CDR3 is 16 amino acids long. Here the CDR3 DNA reads TGTGCCAGCAGCTTAGAGTCGAGCGGGAGTTGGAATGAGCAGTTCTTC. Residues: CASSLESSGSWNEQFF.

In DNA form, the CDR3 reads TGCAGTGCTAGTAAGCTAGCGGGGGGAAACTACGAGCAGTACTTC. Its protein is CSASKLAGGNYEQYF. The chain joins TRBV20-1 to TRBJ2-7, with 11 bases aligning to TRBD2. The CDR3 runs to 15 residues. Losses at the gene ends were 3 bases for V and 3 bases for J; bases not matched to a gene: 7. Germline values: CDR1 DFQATT, CDR2 SNEGSKA (reference sequence).